This T cell receptor beta chain was recorded in a study of breast tumors, draining lymph nodes, adjacent tissues. TCRdb re-analysed the multiplex PCR reads in MiXCR, keeping a single row per CDR3 protein. The data hold roughly 80,000 distinct CDR3 sequences, with roughly 19% observed a single time. The lymph nodes were axillary draining lymph nodes from breast cancer patients. This clonotype was seen at least ten times. The germline V gene has CDR1 LGHNA and CDR2 YSLEER. Trimming left V 0 bases short and J 2 bases short, with 11 bases between. The CDR3 sequence is 15 residues long. The rearrangement uses TRBV4-3 and TRBJ2-7, with D possibly matching TRBD2 (5 bases). This TCR came from a female donor with breast cancer. Some clones in this sample may be carry-over from other donors' samples. Source material: axillary lymph node tissue. CDR3 in DNA: TGCGCCAGCAGCCAAGATTACTCGGGAACCTACGAGCAGTACTTC. This codes for CASSQDYSGTYEQYF.